This TCR beta chain comes out of a study of cytomegalovirus exposure and HLA in healthy donors. A multiplex PCR was run with 60 Vbeta primers and 13 Jbeta primers. Clones were sequenced by immunoSEQ multiplex PCR, and TCRdb holds only the in-frame ones, with some missing. This table holds approximately 140,000 clones, over 70% found once. The germline V gene encodes CDR1 PRHDT and CDR2 FYEKMQ (reference sequence). This CDR3 has 15 amino acids. Trimming removed 2 bases at V and 3 bases at J, with 13 bases between. As regards this clone: Its antigen is unidentified.

Overall study findings and caveats: Overall, approximately 180 TCR beta chains were annotated as cytomegalovirus-associated. It was reported that the classifier diagnosed cytomegalovirus status with high specificity and sensitivity in both the original and validation cohorts.

The V call is TRBV13, the J call TRBJ1-2, with D possibly being TRBD1 (5 bases). The TCR was taken from a male donor in good health and CMV-seronegative. The sequencing input was PBMCs. The CDR3 spells CASSLKSGLYYGYTF. In nucleotides, the CDR3 is TGTGCCAGCAGCTTAAAATCAGGGTTATACTATGGCTACACCTTC.